One sample yielded the 30 T cell receptor beta chains listed below, sequenced in a study of read filtering for tumor transcriptome and immune sequencing. Molecular barcoded adaptors covering alpha/delta and beta/gamma chains were used on 400 ng RNA. MiXCR, applied by TCRdb to the reads, yields one record per CDR3 protein. The table lists more than 45,000 distinct CDR3 sequences, about 12% of them singletons. Sequencing was carried out using a population of CD138-negative cells sorted from bone marrow. The receptors shown here come from a donor older than 35 with multiple myeloma.

This clonotype has at least ten counts. The rearrangement links TRBV6-5 to TRBJ2-3, with 7 bases fitting TRBD1. V trimming: 2 bases; J trimming: 1 base; junction bases outside the gene matches: 0. CDR1 and CDR2 from the germline V gene are MNHEY and SVGAGI. This CDR3 comprises 14 residues. The CDR3 loop reads CASSYGQGTDTQYF. CDR3 coding DNA: TGTGCCAGCAGTTACGGACAGGGCACAGATACGCAGTATTTT.

This clonotype was picked up many times. The rearrangement joins TRBV6-1 to TRBJ2-6, with D maybe TRBD1 (6 bases). There are 17 residues in the CDR3. V was shortened by 6 bases and J by 0 bases, with 15 bases between the two germline ends. In germline, CDR1 is MNHNS, CDR2 SASEGT. This chain's CDR3 is CASSARGQISGANVLTF. CDR3 sequence (DNA): TGTGCCAGCAGCGCCAGGGGTCAGATCTCTGGGGCCAACGTCCTGACTTTC.

There are many counts of this clonotype. This chain uses TRBV11-2 with TRBJ1-1; 8 bases line up with TRBD1. Trimming took 5 bases from V and 5 from J; bases not matched to a gene: 10. The CDR3 extends over 15 amino acids. CDR1 and CDR2 (germline): SGHAT, FQNNGV. Here the CDR3 DNA reads TGTGCCAGCAGCGTAACCTCAGGGGGCTGGACTGAAGCTTTCTTT. Translating gives CASSVTSGGWTEAFF.

This clonotype showed up many times. The chain links TRBV7-9 to TRBJ2-5; D is possibly TRBD1 or TRBD2 (5 bases each). In germline, CDR1 is SEHNR, CDR2 FQNEAQ (reference sequence). The CDR3 covers 14 residues. V lost 5 bases to trimming and J lost 2 bases, with 12 bases between them. For the CDR3, the DNA is TGTGCCAGCAGCCCGGGACGTACGCAAGAGACCCAGTACTTC. It codes for CASSPGRTQETQYF.

Remarks on this clonotype: A far larger clone is only one base removed, so a read error is likely. The rearrangement links TRBV4-1 to TRBJ2-1, with D tentatively TRBD2 (6 bases). There are 17 residues in the CDR3. The germline V gene has CDR1 MGHRA and CDR2 YSYEKL. The CDR3, as DNA: TGTACCAGCAGCCAAGAAGGGCGCGGGGCCCATGGCAATGAGCAGTTCTTC. Its protein product is CTSSQEGRGAHGNEQFF.

Ten or more counts support this clonotype. The CDR3 spells CASSLEPGSYNSPLHF. The CDR3 DNA follows: TGCGCCAGCAGCTTGGAACCGGGCTCCTATAATTCACCCCTCCACTTT. The chain joins TRBV5-1 to TRBJ1-6; unclear D gene. V was shortened by 0 bases and J by 0 bases, with 7 bases between the two germline ends. This CDR3 is built from 16 residues. Germline V gene data show CDR1 as SGHRS and CDR2 as YFSETQ.

This clonotype showed up many times. The chain couples TRBV18 to TRBJ2-7; the D is unclear. The CDR3 covers 16 residues. V was trimmed by 6 bases and J by 0 bases, leaving 18 bases between them. Germline V gene lookup returns CDR1 KGHSH and CDR2 LQKENI. The CDR3 DNA follows: TGTGCCAGCTCCCAGGTTTTCCAAGGCAGCTCCTACGAGCAGTACTTC. Its translation is CASSQVFQGSSYEQYF.

This clonotype appeared once. The junction departs from germline at one end; a sequencing error may be responsible. The V call is TRBV7-3, the J call TRBJ1-1; D is uncertain. Germline V gives CDR1 SGHTA, CDR2 FQGTGA. This CDR3 spans 13 amino acids. CDR3 loop: CTSSFDPNTEAFF. The DNA for the CDR3 is TGTACCAGCAGCTTCGATCCGAACACTGAAGCTTTCTTT. The whole variable domain, remainder taken from reference TRBV7-3 and TRBJ1-1, is GAGVSQTPSNKVTEKGKYVELRCDPISGHTALYWYRQSLGQGPEFLIYFQGTGAADDSGLPNDRFFAVRPEGSVSTLKIQRTERGDSAVYLCTSSFDPNTEAFFGQGTRLTVV.

In this sample, this clonotype turned up many times. The chain carries TRBV7-8 and TRBJ1-1; D is unclear. The germline V gene encodes CDR1 SGHVS and CDR2 FQNEAQ. The CDR3 loop spans 15 amino acids. Trimming took off 1 base at V and 6 bases at J, with 15 bases between the two ends. CDR3 DNA: TGTGCCAGCAGCTTAGTGCTGGTTAAGAGCTCTGAAGCTTTCTTT. This encodes CASSLVLVKSSEAFF.

Remarks on this clonotype: With only one base between it and a far larger clone, this is likely a read error. The chain uses TRBV6-2 or TRBV6-3 and TRBJ2-7; 9 bases agree with TRBD2. The length of the CDR3 is 15 residues. Trimming took 5 bases from V and 7 from J; bases not matched to a gene: 12. CDR1 and CDR2 from the germline V gene are MNHEY and SVGEGT. CDR3 in DNA: TGTGCCAGCAGTACCCTAGCGGGGCCCTACAATGAGCAGTACTTC. Its translation: CASSTLAGPYNEQYF.

This clonotype appeared a few times. This may come from a read error, since a much larger clone is one base off. This chain links TRBV3-1 with TRBJ2-2; D ambiguous. V dropped 1 base and J dropped 3 bases, with 6 bases sitting between them. CDR1 is LGHDT and CDR2 is YNNKEL in the germline V gene (reference sequence). CDR3 length: 14 amino acids. Here the CDR3 reads CASSQVPDTGELFF. The CDR3 DNA reads TGTGCCAGCAGCCAAGTCCCGGACACCGGGGAGCTGTTTTTT.

This clonotype appeared many times. This chain joins TRBV9 and TRBJ2-1, with TRBD1 identical over 9 bases. The CDR3 spans 17 residues. The germline CDR1 and CDR2 sequences are SGDLS and YYNGEE. V was clipped by 0 bases and J by 4 bases; unmatched bases: 8. The CDR3 DNA sequence: TGTGCCAGCAGCGTAGCTTCCCCGACAGGGGGTTACAATGAGCAGTTCTTC. Its translation is CASSVASPTGGYNEQFF.

This clonotype was detected many times. The rearrangement uses TRBV2 and TRBJ2-7; 9 bases agree with TRBD2. V dropped 4 bases and J dropped 2; count of bases not matched to a gene: 9. Germline V gives CDR1 SNHLY, CDR2 FYNNEI. CDR3 size: 16 residues. CDR3 DNA: TGTGCCAGCAGTGCCCTGAGAGCGGGGGGAACCTACGAGCAGTACTTC. Translation gives CASSALRAGGTYEQYF.

This clonotype appeared many times. J is TRBJ2-5 and V is TRBV29-1; a possible D gene is TRBD1 (6 bases). V lost 3 bases to trimming and J lost 5 bases, with 13 bases between them. Germline assignment: CDR1 SQVTM and CDR2 ANQGSEA. The CDR3 extends over 13 amino acids. DNA of the CDR3: TGCAGCGTTGACAGGGGAAGGGACGAGACCCAGTACTTC. This gives the protein CSVDRGRDETQYF. Full variable domain (missing parts from reference TRBV29-1 and TRBJ2-5): SAVISQKPSRDICQRGTSLTIQCQVDSQVTMMFWYRQQPGQSLTLIATANQGSEATYESGFVIDKFPISRPNLTFSTLTVSNMSPEDSSIYLCSVDRGRDETQYFGPGTRLLVL.

At least ten counts were recorded for this clonotype. V is TRBV29-1 and J is TRBJ1-2; D ambiguous. V was clipped by 7 bases and J by 1 base, with 16 bases between them. Per the germline V gene, CDR1 is SQVTM and CDR2 is ANQGSEA. The CDR3 spans 14 residues. The CDR3 loop reads CSAHIVGFNYGYTF. CDR3 in DNA: TGCAGCGCCCACATTGTGGGGTTTAACTATGGCTACACCTTC. The whole variable domain, filled in from reference TRBV29-1 and TRBJ1-2, reads SAVISQKPSRDICQRGTSLTIQCQVDSQVTMMFWYRQQPGQSLTLIATANQGSEATYESGFVIDKFPISRPNLTFSTLTVSNMSPEDSSIYLCSAHIVGFNYGYTFGSGTRLTVV.

This clonotype has ten or more counts. The chain couples TRBV6-6 to TRBJ1-4, with 9 nucleotides matching TRBD1. Germline V gene data show CDR1 as MNHNY and CDR2 as SVGAGI (reference sequence). The CDR3 spans 16 residues. The V segment lost 2 bases and the J segment 4 bases; nucleotides outside the gene matches: 5. DNA for the CDR3: TGTGCCAGCAGTTACGGGACAGGGACGAATAATGAAAAACTGTTTTTT. This encodes CASSYGTGTNNEKLFF.

This clonotype came up a few times. This sequence may be a read error, since a much larger clone differs from it by one base. The CDR3 ends on some other residue instead of the conserved phenylalanine or tryptophan, so this is likely a read error. The chain couples TRBV11-1 to TRBJ1-1, with D perhaps TRBD1 (5 bases). The ends were cut back, 6 bases at V and 10 bases at J, with 18 bases in the middle. The CDR3 sequence is 13 residues long. From germline, CDR1 is SGHAT and CDR2 FQDESV (reference sequence). DNA of the CDR3: TGTGCCAGCAGACGTTGGACATCCGAGGGAGCTTTCCTT. It translates to CASRRWTSEGAFL.

The table lists this clonotype with many counts. This rearrangement joins TRBV3-1 to TRBJ2-7, with D perhaps TRBD2 (5 bases). In germline, CDR1 is LGHDT, CDR2 YNNKEL (reference sequence). This CDR3 has 14 amino acids. V was clipped by 8 bases and J by 0 bases, with 14 bases between them. In DNA form, the CDR3 reads TGTGCCAGCCAGGTAAACCGGGGCTCCTACGAGCAGTACTTC. This encodes CASQVNRGSYEQYF.

Within the sample, this clonotype is medium-sized. The CDR3: CSARGDRGDTEAFF. The CDR3 DNA follows: TGCAGTGCTAGGGGAGACAGGGGGGACACTGAAGCTTTCTTT. The chain has TRBV20-1 and TRBJ1-1, with TRBD1 matching over 9 bases. This CDR3 has 14 amino acids. J lost 3 bases, V lost 3 bases, and 5 bases had no gene match. Germline V CDR1 and CDR2: DFQATT, SNEGSKA (reference sequence).

There are many counts of this clonotype. The rearrangement uses TRBV19 and TRBJ2-3; 7 bases agree with TRBD1. The CDR3 has 16 amino acids. CDR1 LNHDA and CDR2 SQIVND come from the germline V gene (reference sequence). V was pared by 7 bases and J by 0 bases, with 10 bases of the junction left unmatched. In DNA form, the CDR3 reads TGTGCCAGTAACCTCGATGGGGACAGAAGCACAGATACGCAGTATTTT. Protein: CASNLDGDRSTDTQYF.

As concerns this clonotype: This may arise from a read error, as a much more abundant clone is one base away. The V call is TRBV11-3, the J call TRBJ2-7; 7 bases line up with TRBD1. Germline V CDR1 and CDR2: SGHNT, YENEEA. The CDR3 sequence is 15 residues long. DNA of the CDR3: TGTGCCAGCGCCCTTCACCGGGACAGACCCTACGAGCAGCACTTC. Translation gives CASALHRDRPYEQHF.

This chain links TRBV6-1 with TRBJ1-1, with D tentatively TRBD1 (6 bases). This CDR3 is 16 amino acids long. Trimming pared 7 bases from V and 0 bases from J, leaving 18 bases between. Germline V gene lookup returns CDR1 MNHNS and CDR2 SASEGT. In DNA form, the CDR3 reads TGTGCCAGCAAGCCGAAAAACGGACAGCTGAACACTGAAGCTTTCTTT. As protein: CASKPKNGQLNTEAFF.

The J gene is TRBJ2-5, the V gene TRBV11-2; D possibly corresponds to TRBD2 (5 bases). The CDR3 contains 12 residues. Between the trimmed V and J ends, which lost 6 bases and 5 bases, there was a span of 10 bases. CDR1 SGHAT and CDR2 FQNNGV come from the germline V gene. The CDR3 nucleotides read TGTGCCAGCAGGGGAGAAGGGGAGACCCAGTACTTC. Amino acid sequence: CASRGEGETQYF.

In the case of this clonotype: Being one base from a much bigger clone, this may be a read error. The chain employs TRBV2 and TRBJ2-1; 9 bases fit TRBD2. The CDR3 sequence is 14 residues long. CDR1 SNHLY and CDR2 FYNNEI come from the germline V gene. The CDR3 protein is CASMGGGAINGQFF. CDR3 DNA sequence: TGTGCCAGCATGGGCGGGGGGGCCATCAATGGGCAGTTCTTC.

This clonotype was picked up many times. The gene calls are TRBV5-1 and TRBJ1-5, with 7 bases lining up with TRBD1. The trim removed 3 bases at V and 3 bases at J, leaving 9 bases unmatched. Germline V gene lookup returns CDR1 SGHRS and CDR2 YFSETQ. This CDR3 is built from 16 residues. This CDR3 is CASSWGPQGSNQPQHF. CDR3 DNA sequence: TGCGCCAGCAGCTGGGGGCCACAGGGGTCCAATCAGCCCCAGCATTTT.

This clonotype was recorded at least ten times. The V call is TRBV4-2, the J call TRBJ1-2; 7 bases line up with TRBD1. This CDR3 is built from 16 residues. The ends lost 4 bases at V and 1 base at J; junction bases unmatched: 9. CDR1 and CDR2 from the germline V gene are LGHNA and YNFKEQ. The CDR3 reads CASSRPQGGGNYGYTF. The CDR3 DNA reads TGTGCCAGCAGCCGTCCCCAGGGGGGTGGTAACTATGGCTACACCTTC.

This clonotype was seen many times. The chain joins TRBV6-5 to TRBJ2-1; D is perhaps TRBD2 (6 bases). Germline loops: CDR1 MNHEY, CDR2 SVGAGI. This CDR3 has 11 residues. Deletions cut 6 bases from V and 12 bases from J, with 12 bases between. CDR3 coding DNA: TGTGCCAGCAGGGCGGAGGGACGGCAGTTCTTC. Translating gives CASRAEGRQFF.

This clonotype was detected many times. V usage is TRBV5-1 and J usage is TRBJ1-5; D not certain. CDR3 length equals 13 residues. The germline CDR1 and CDR2 sequences are SGHRS and YFSETQ. Trimming removed 0 bases at V and 5 bases at J, with 6 bases between. The CDR3: CASSLGDYQPQHF. In DNA, the CDR3 is TGCGCCAGCAGCTTGGGAGATTATCAGCCCCAGCATTTT.

This clonotype was seen ten or more times. This rearrangement joins TRBV29-1 to TRBJ1-1; possible D gene TRBD1, 6 bases. Trimming left V 4 bases short and J 5 bases short, with 20 bases between. The CDR3 runs to 15 residues. Germline V gives CDR1 SQVTM, CDR2 ANQGSEA. The CDR3 sequence is CSVVDFGGPGTEAFF. In DNA form, the CDR3 reads TGCAGCGTTGTAGATTTTGGGGGGCCGGGGACTGAAGCTTTCTTT.

On this clonotype: With a much larger clone just one base away, this may be a read error. The J gene is TRBJ1-5, the V gene TRBV9; D is perhaps TRBD1 (5 bases). This CDR3 has 15 residues. V was cut by 1 base and J by 3 bases, with 11 bases left in between. Looked up from germline, CDR1 is SGDLS and CDR2 is YYNGEE. In DNA form, the CDR3 reads TGTGCCAGCAGCGTATGGGGGTTAGACAATCAGCCCCAGCATTTT. This gives the protein CASSVWGLDNQPQHF.